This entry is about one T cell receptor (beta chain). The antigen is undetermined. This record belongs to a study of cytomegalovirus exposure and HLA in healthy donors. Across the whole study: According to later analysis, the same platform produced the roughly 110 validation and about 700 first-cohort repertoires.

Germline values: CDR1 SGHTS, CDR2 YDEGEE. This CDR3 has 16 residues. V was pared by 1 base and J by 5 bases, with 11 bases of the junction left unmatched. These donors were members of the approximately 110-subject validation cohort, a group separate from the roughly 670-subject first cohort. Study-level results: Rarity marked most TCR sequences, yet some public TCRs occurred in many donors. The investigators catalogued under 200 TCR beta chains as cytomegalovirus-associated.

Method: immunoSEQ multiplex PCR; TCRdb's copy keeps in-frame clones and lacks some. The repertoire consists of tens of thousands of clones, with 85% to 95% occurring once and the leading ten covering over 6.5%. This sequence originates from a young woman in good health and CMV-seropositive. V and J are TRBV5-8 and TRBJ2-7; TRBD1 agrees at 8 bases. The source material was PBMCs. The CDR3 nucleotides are TGTGCCAGCAGCTTGATCTTGGCAGGGGGCGGACACGAGCAGTACTTC. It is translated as CASSLILAGGGHEQYF.